What follows describes a single TCR beta chain. The antigen is not known. This specimen belongs to a study of T cells in Graves' hyperthyroidism and ophthalmopathy. General study findings and limits: Blood also carried most thyroid clonotypes expanded above 0.001.

There were TCR beta CDR3 regions amplified from RNA transcripts. A set of HTBI primers served as the primers for a first-round RT-PCR of the TCR CDR3. MiXCR, applied by TCRdb to the multiplex PCR reads, yields one record per CDR3 protein. Here the sample spans approximately 330,000 distinct CDR3 sequences, about 20% being singletons. The length of the CDR3 is 13 residues. The germline CDR1 and CDR2 sequences are KGHSH and LQKENI. The trim removed 7 bases at V and 10 bases at J, leaving 12 bases unmatched. What was sequenced was blood. The clonotype was recovered from a woman aged 50 to 60 with Graves' hyperthyroidism. The rearrangement joins TRBV18 to TRBJ1-1, with TRBD1 matching over 7 bases. The CDR3 sequence: CASYGTAFIGAFF. The CDR3 region has the DNA TGTGCCAGCTACGGGACAGCTTTCATTGGAGCTTTCTTT.